Reported below is one T cell receptor (beta chain). Only in-frame clones appear in the TCRdb table, and some are missing; sequencing was by immunoSEQ multiplex PCR. This sample has over 350,000 clones, with 70% to 90% found just once. CDR3 size: 15 residues. Losses at the gene ends were 2 bases for V and 4 bases for J; bases not matched to a gene: 8. CDR1 and CDR2 (germline): SGHDT, YYEEEE. This entry comes from a study of blood T cell repertoires in COVID-19. Looking at the study overall: Samples taken during acute and convalescent COVID-19 were collected in the United States, Italy and Spain.

The study assigned cohorts using participant-reported clinical history. The sequence was collected from a woman aged 18-29 years with acute COVID-19. The V call is TRBV5-6, the J call TRBJ1-2; 7 nucleotides agree with TRBD1. The sequencing input was PBMCs or T cells enriched from blood (not recorded which). The CDR3 is CASSLPPDRVYGYTF. Here the CDR3 DNA reads TGTGCCAGCAGCTTACCTCCCGACAGGGTCTATGGCTACACCTTC. The full variable domain, with the rest looked up from reference TRBV5-6 and TRBJ1-2, is DAGVTQSPTHLIKTRGQQVTLRCSPKSGHDTVSWYQQALGQGPQFIFQYYEEEERQRGNFPDRFSGHQFPNYSSELNVNALLLGDSALYLCASSLPPDRVYGYTFGSGTRLTVV.